This TCR beta chain was identified in a study of blood T cell repertoires in COVID-19. The CDR3 extends over 18 amino acids. CDR1 is MNHEY and CDR2 is SMNVEV in the germline V gene (reference sequence). V lost 6 bases, J lost 2 bases, and 23 bases lay in between. Authors' methods: Nucleated cell number was recorded as an estimate derived from reference gene primer amplification. Here immunoSEQ multiplex PCR was the method, and the copy in TCRdb shows in-frame clones only, minus some. The DNA was the basis for D and trimming; V, J and clone size are from that table. The sample holds about 200,000 clones, more than 85% seen once. Seattle participants joined during active infection and were tracked over time.

The sequencing sample was made of peripheral blood. The J gene is TRBJ2-1, the V gene TRBV27, with D unclear. The receptor comes from a man aged 55 to 69 with COVID-19, enrolled during active disease. The CDR3 protein is CASSPRGGYFNTYNEQFF. The CDR3 nucleotides are TGTGCCAGCAGCCCCCGCGGTGGATACTTTAATACCTACAATGAGCAGTTCTTC.